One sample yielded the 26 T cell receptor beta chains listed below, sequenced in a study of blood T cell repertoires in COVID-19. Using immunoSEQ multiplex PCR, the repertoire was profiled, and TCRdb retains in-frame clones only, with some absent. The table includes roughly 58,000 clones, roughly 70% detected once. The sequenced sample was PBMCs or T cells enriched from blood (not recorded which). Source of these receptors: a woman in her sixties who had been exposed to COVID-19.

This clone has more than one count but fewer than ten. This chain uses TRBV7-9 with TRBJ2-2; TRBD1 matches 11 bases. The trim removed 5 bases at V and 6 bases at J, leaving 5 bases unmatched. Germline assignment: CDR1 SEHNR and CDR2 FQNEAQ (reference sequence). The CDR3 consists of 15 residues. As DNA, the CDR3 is TGTGCCAGCAGCCCGCAGGGACAGGGGGCCGGGGAGCTGTTTTTT. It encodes CASSPQGQGAGELFF.

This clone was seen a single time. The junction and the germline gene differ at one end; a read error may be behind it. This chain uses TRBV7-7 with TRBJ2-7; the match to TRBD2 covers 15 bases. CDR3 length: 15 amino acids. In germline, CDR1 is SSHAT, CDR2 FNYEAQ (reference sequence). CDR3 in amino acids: CASSLDGTSGRTQYF. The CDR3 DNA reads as TGTGCTAGCAGCTTAGACGGGACTAGCGGGAGGACGCAGTACTTC.

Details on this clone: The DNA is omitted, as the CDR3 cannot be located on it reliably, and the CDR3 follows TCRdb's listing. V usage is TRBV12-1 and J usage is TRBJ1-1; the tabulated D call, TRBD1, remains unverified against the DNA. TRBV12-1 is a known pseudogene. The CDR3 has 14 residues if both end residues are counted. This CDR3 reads CASSFAQGAAEAFF.

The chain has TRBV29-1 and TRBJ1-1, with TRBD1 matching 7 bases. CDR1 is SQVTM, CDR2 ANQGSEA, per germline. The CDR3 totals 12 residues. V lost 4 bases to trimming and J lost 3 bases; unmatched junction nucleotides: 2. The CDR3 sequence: CSVGQGDTEAFF. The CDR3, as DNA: TGCAGCGTTGGTCAGGGGGACACTGAAGCTTTCTTT.

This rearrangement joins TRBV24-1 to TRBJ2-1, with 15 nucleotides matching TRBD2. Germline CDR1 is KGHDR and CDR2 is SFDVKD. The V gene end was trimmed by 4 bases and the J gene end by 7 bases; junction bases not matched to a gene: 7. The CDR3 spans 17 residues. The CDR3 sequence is CATSDPGLAGGSNEQFF. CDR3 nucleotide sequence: TGTGCCACCAGTGACCCCGGACTAGCGGGAGGGAGTAATGAGCAGTTCTTC.

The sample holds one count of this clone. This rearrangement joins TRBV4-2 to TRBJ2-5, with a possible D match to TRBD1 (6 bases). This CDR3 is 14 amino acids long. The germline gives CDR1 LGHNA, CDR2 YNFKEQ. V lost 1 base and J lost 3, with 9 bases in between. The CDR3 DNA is TGTGCCAGCAGCCAAGGGACAGTGGAAGAGACCCAGTACTTC. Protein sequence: CASSQGTVEETQYF.

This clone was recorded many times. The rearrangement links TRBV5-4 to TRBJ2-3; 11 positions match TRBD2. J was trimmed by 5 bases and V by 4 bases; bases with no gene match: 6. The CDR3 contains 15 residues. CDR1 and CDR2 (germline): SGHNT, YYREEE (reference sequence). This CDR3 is CASSRSGGAEDTQYF. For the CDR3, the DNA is TGTGCCAGCAGCCGTAGCGGGGGGGCGGAAGATACGCAGTATTTT. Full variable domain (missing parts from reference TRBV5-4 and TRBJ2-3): ETGVTQSPTHLIKTRGQQVTLRCSSQSGHNTVSWYQQALGQGPQFIFQYYREEENGRGNFPPRFSGLQFPNYSSELNVNALELDDSALYLCASSRSGGAEDTQYFGPGTRLTVL.

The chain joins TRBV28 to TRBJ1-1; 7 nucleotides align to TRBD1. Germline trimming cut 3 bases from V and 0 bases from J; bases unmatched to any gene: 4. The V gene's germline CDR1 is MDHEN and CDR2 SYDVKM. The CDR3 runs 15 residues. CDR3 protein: CASSLGTVLNTEAFF. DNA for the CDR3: TGTGCCAGCAGTTTGGGGACAGTTTTGAACACTGAAGCTTTCTTT.

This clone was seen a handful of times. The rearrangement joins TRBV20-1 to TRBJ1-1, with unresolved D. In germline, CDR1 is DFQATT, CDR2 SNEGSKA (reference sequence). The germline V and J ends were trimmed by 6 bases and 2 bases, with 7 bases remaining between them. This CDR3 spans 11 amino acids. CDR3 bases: TGCAGTGCGCCAGGAAACACTGAAGCTTTCTTT. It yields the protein CSAPGNTEAFF.

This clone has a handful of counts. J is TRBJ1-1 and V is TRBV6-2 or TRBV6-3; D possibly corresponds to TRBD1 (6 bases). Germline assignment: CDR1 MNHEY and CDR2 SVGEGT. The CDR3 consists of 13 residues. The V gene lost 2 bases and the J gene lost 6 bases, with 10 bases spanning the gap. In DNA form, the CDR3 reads TGTGCCAGCAGTTACCGACAGGACTCTGAAGCTTTCTTT. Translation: CASSYRQDSEAFF.

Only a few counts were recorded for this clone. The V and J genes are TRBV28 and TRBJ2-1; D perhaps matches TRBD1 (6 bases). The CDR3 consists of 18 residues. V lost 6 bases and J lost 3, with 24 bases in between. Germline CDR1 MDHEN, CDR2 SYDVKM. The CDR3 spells CASRLRGSVTRSYNEQFF. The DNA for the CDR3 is TGTGCCAGCAGGTTAAGGGGGAGTGTTACGCGGAGCTACAATGAGCAGTTCTTC.

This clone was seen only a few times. The CDR3 is CASSPHKNTEAFF. The CDR3 coding sequence is TGTGCCAGTAGTCCTCACAAGAACACTGAAGCTTTCTTT. The rearrangement joins TRBV19 to TRBJ1-1; D is unresolved. Trimming removed 5 bases from V and 1 base from J, with 8 bases in between. The CDR3 length is 13 residues. Germline CDR1 and CDR2: LNHDA and SQIVND (reference sequence).

CDR3 in amino acids: CASSELAGGTDTQYF. CDR3 nucleotides: TGCGCCAGCAGCGAGTTAGCGGGAGGGACAGATACGCAGTATTTT. The chain employs TRBV4-3 and TRBJ2-3, with 11 nucleotides matching TRBD2. Germline V lookup: CDR1 LGHNA, CDR2 YSLEER. After removal of 5 bases from V and 3 bases from J, the junction contained 4 bases not matched to a gene. This CDR3 spans 15 amino acids.

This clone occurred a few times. The CDR3 DNA reads TGTGCCAGCAGCTTAGACGGGTATCTTTTCACTGAAGCTTTCTTT. Translating it yields CASSLDGYLFTEAFF. This sequence joins TRBV11-2 and TRBJ1-1; D uncertain. This CDR3 is 15 amino acids long. V lost 0 bases to trimming and J lost 4 bases, with 12 bases between them. Germline V gene lookup returns CDR1 SGHAT and CDR2 FQNNGV.

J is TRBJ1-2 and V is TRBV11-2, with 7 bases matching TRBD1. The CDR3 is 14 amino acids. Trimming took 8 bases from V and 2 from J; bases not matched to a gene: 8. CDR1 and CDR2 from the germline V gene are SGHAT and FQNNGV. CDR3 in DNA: TGTGCCAGCGGCCACAGGGGCCGGAACTATGGCTACACCTTC. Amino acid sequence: CASGHRGRNYGYTF.

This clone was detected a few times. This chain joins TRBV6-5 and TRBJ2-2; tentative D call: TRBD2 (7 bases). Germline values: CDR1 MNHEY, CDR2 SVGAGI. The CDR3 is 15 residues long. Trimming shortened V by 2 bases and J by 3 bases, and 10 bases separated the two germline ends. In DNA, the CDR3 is TGTGCCAGCAGTTACGGCGGGGGCCACACCGGGGAGCTGTTTTTT. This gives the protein CASSYGGGHTGELFF.

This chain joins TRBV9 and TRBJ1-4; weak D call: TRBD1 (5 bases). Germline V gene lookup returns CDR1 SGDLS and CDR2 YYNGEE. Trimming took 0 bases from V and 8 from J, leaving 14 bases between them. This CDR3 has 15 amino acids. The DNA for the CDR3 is TGTGCCAGCAGCGTAGAAGGCAGGGCGACGGAAAAACTGTTTTTT. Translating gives CASSVEGRATEKLFF.

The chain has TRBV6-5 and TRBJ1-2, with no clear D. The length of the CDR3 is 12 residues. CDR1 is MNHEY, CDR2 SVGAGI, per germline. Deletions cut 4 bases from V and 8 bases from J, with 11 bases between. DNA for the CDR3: TGTGCCAGCAGTTTTGAGGGCCGGGGCTACACCTTC. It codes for CASSFEGRGYTF.

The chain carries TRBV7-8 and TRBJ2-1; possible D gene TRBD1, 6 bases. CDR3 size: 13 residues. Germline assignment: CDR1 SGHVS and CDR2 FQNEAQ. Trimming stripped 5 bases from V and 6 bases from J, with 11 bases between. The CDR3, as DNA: TGTGCCAGCAGCACCGGACAGCTCAATGAGCAGTTCTTC. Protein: CASSTGQLNEQFF.

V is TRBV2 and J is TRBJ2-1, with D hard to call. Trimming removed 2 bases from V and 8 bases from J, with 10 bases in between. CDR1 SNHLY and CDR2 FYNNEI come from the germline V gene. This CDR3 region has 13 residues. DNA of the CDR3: TGTGCCAGCAGTGAATGGCAGGATGATGAGCAGTTCTTC. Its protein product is CASSEWQDDEQFF.

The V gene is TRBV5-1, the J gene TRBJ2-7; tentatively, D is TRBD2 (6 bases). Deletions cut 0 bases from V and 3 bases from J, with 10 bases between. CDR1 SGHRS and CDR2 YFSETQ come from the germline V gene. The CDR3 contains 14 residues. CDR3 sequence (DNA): TGCGCCAGCAGCTTGGCCGGAGGGGTCTACGAGCAGTACTTC. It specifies CASSLAGGVYEQYF.

The CDR3 nucleotides are TGTGCCAGCAGGGGCGGACTAGCTGAGCAGTTCTTC. Amino acids: CASRGGLAEQFF. V and J are TRBV2 and TRBJ2-1; TRBD2 agrees at 8 bases. Germline values: CDR1 SNHLY, CDR2 FYNNEI. V shed 6 bases, J shed 9 bases, and the junction held 4 bases outside the gene matches. This CDR3 is 12 amino acids long.

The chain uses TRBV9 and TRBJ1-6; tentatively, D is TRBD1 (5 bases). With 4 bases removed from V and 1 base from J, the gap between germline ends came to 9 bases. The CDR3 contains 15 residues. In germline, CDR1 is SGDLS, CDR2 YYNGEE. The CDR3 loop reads CASSPRGSYNSPLHF. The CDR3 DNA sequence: TGTGCCAGCAGCCCCCGGGGGTCCTATAATTCACCCCTCCACTTT.

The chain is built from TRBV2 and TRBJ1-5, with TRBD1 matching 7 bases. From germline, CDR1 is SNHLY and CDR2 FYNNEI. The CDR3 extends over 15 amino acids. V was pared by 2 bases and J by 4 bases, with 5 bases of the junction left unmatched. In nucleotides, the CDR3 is TGTGCCAGCAGTGAAACGGACAGGAGAAATCAGCCCCAGCATTTT. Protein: CASSETDRRNQPQHF.

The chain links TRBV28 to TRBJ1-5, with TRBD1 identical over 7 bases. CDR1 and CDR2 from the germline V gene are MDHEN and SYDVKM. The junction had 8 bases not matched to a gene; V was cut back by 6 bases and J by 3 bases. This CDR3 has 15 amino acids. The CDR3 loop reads CASSKRQGYNQPQHF. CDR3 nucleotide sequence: TGTGCCAGCAGCAAGAGACAGGGTTACAATCAGCCCCAGCATTTT.

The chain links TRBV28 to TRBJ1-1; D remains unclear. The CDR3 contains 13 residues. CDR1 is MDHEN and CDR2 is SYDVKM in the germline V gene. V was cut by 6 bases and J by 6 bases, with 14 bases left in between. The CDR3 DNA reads TGTGCCAGCAGGGGCCTGTCCCCACCTGAAGCTTTCTTT. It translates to CASRGLSPPEAFF.